This T cell receptor beta chain was captured by sequencing in a study of yellow fever vaccine responses in identical twins. The germline V gene encodes CDR1 MGHRA and CDR2 YSYEKL. This CDR3 is 15 amino acids long. Trimming took off 2 bases at V and 1 base at J, with 9 bases between the two ends. Points from the study as a whole: Twins reportedly had a vaccine T cell response that seemed partly convergent, partly personalized.

TCRdb recomputed calls from the RT-PCR reads with MiXCR, one row per CDR3 protein. Among about 2,500 distinct CDR3 sequences, roughly 85% were seen once, and the ten largest hold around 4%. Worth noting for this clonotype: Antigen: not known.

This sequence joins TRBV4-1 and TRBJ1-3, with unresolved D. This clonotype originated in a woman under 30 who received the yellow fever vaccine. The material was T cells from blood (PBMCs), unsorted or a sorted subset (not recorded which), obtained before or after yellow fever vaccination (not recorded which). This chain's CDR3 is CASSQSEGSGNTIYF. The CDR3 DNA sequence: TGCGCCAGCAGCCAATCAGAAGGATCTGGAAACACCATATATTTT.